Following are 20 T cell receptor beta chains from one sample sequenced in a study of shared clonotypes between healthy human individuals. Data came from immunoSEQ multiplex PCR; TCRdb stores just in-frame clones and leaves some out. The sample lists over a million clones; around 95% were seen once. Sample: naive CD4+ T cells sorted from blood. Specified subset: CD45RA+ positively selected. The receptor set was obtained from a man aged 30 to 45 in good health.

The rearrangement joins TRBV10-3 to TRBJ2-3, with 12 bases matching TRBD2. The junction had 3 bases not matched to a gene; V was cut back by 4 bases and J by 4 bases. Germline CDR1 is ENHRY and CDR2 is SYGVKD. This CDR3 is built from 15 residues. CDR3 residues: CAISVLAGGADTQYF. CDR3 nucleotides: TGTGCCATCAGTGTTCTAGCGGGAGGGGCAGATACGCAGTATTTT.

V is TRBV14 and J is TRBJ2-7; no definite D call. Germline-derived CDR1 and CDR2 are SGHDN and FVKESK. With 2 bases removed from V and 2 bases from J, the gap between germline ends came to 10 bases. The CDR3 runs to 14 residues. The CDR3 region is CASSQLEGAYEQYF. In DNA form, the CDR3 reads TGTGCCAGCAGCCAACTAGAAGGAGCCTACGAGCAGTACTTC.

This clone was detected ten times or more. V usage is TRBV25-1 and J usage is TRBJ1-2; 8 nucleotides match TRBD1. Germline V gene data show CDR1 as MGHDK and CDR2 as SYGVNS. The CDR3 consists of 16 residues. After removal of 6 bases from V and 5 bases from J, the junction contained 14 bases not matched to a gene. The CDR3 sequence: CASSSRTGNLGYGYTF. CDR3 sequence (DNA): TGTGCCAGCAGCTCCCGGACAGGGAACTTAGGGTATGGCTACACCTTC.

The chain uses TRBV29-1 and TRBJ1-1; a possible D gene is TRBD1 (6 bases). Germline V gene sequence: CDR1 SQVTM, CDR2 ANQGSEA. The length of the CDR3 is 13 residues. Trimming shortened V by 1 base and J by 7 bases, and 13 bases separated the two germline ends. CDR3 residues: CSVEAGAGVEAFF. CDR3 nucleotide sequence: TGCAGCGTTGAAGCGGGAGCAGGGGTTGAAGCTTTCTTT.

The chain recombines TRBV2 with TRBJ2-1, with 10 bases fitting TRBD2. Germline trimming cut 5 bases from V and 6 bases from J; bases unmatched to any gene: 7. Looked up from germline, CDR1 is SNHLY and CDR2 is FYNNEI. The CDR3 length is 15 residues. CDR3 loop: CASSKLAGFGNEQFF. CDR3 in DNA: TGTGCCAGCAGTAAACTAGCGGGATTTGGCAATGAGCAGTTCTTC.

The chain joins TRBV29-1 to TRBJ1-2, with 7 bases fitting TRBD1. The CDR3 has 16 residues. V trimming: 0 bases; J trimming: 8 bases; junction bases outside the gene matches: 15. The germline V gene encodes CDR1 SQVTM and CDR2 ANQGSEA. CDR3 sequence reads: CSVEDTVAEGAGGYTF. CDR3 nucleotides: TGCAGCGTTGAAGATACGGTCGCGGAGGGGGCGGGCGGCTACACCTTC. The full variable domain, rest sourced from reference TRBV29-1 and TRBJ1-2, is SAVISQKPSRDICQRGTSLTIQCQVDSQVTMMFWYRQQPGQSLTLIATANQGSEATYESGFVIDKFPISRPNLTFSTLTVSNMSPEDSSIYLCSVEDTVAEGAGGYTFGSGTRLTVV.

V usage is TRBV7-8 and J usage is TRBJ1-1, with D possibly TRBD1 on 6 matching bases. Trimming left V 5 bases short and J 3 bases short, with 16 bases between. Germline loops: CDR1 SGHVS, CDR2 FQNEAQ. The CDR3 covers 15 residues. Here the CDR3 DNA reads TGTGCCAGCAGCGTTAGGACCCAGGGGTACACTGAAGCTTTCTTT. Translating gives CASSVRTQGYTEAFF.

The V gene is TRBV27, the J gene TRBJ2-1; D call uncertain. This CDR3 has 13 residues. Trimming left V 0 bases short and J 6 bases short, with 6 bases between. The germline gives CDR1 MNHEY, CDR2 SMNVEV (reference sequence). CDR3 residues: CASSLSLSNEQFF. The DNA of the CDR3 is TGTGCCAGCAGTTTATCTTTGAGCAATGAGCAGTTCTTC.

The DNA for the CDR3 is TGTGCCAGCAGCCCAGTAGCGGGAGGTATCCTAGGGGAGCTGTTTTTT. Translated, it gives CASSPVAGGILGELFF. The chain couples TRBV4-2 to TRBJ2-2, with 10 bases aligning to TRBD2. The CDR3 length is 16 residues. V gave up 4 bases and J gave up 8 bases; unmatched junction bases: 10. From germline, CDR1 is LGHNA and CDR2 YNFKEQ.

The genes are TRBV7-8 and TRBJ2-1; 12 bases agree with TRBD2. The germline V gene has CDR1 SGHVS and CDR2 FQNEAQ. J was trimmed by 5 bases and V by 1 base; bases with no gene match: 18. The length of the CDR3 is 21 residues. The CDR3 DNA is TGTGCCAGCAGCTTAGTCCGTGTTAGACTAGCGGGAGAATTTGGGAACAATGAGCAGTTCTTC. Translated: CASSLVRVRLAGEFGNNEQFF.

The CDR3 nucleotides are TGTGCCAGCAGCTCTGGGGGGACAGATGGTTACGAGCAGTACTTC. Protein product: CASSSGGTDGYEQYF. V and J are TRBV11-3 and TRBJ2-7; D is perhaps TRBD1 (7 bases). The CDR3 contains 15 residues. V lost 4 bases, J lost 4 bases, and 17 bases lay in between. In germline, CDR1 is SGHNT, CDR2 YENEEA.

The chain carries TRBV11-2 and TRBJ2-5; 7 positions agree with TRBD2. This CDR3 comprises 15 residues. Germline V gene sequence: CDR1 SGHAT, CDR2 FQNNGV. Unmatched junction bases numbered 11, after V lost 8 bases and J lost 2 bases. The CDR3 loop is CASAPGRAVQETQYF. The CDR3 coding sequence is TGTGCCAGCGCCCCAGGGAGGGCAGTACAAGAGACCCAGTACTTC.

This clone was detected once. The chain combines TRBV5-4 with TRBJ1-2, with 7 bases lining up with TRBD1. Germline assignment: CDR1 SGHNT and CDR2 YYREEE (reference sequence). J was trimmed by 0 bases and V by 0 bases; bases with no gene match: 5. This CDR3 has 16 amino acids. CDR3 region: CASSLAKGASNYGYTF. The CDR3 DNA follows: TGTGCCAGCAGCTTGGCGAAGGGGGCCTCTAACTATGGCTACACCTTC.

The J gene is TRBJ1-3, the V gene TRBV18; D is perhaps TRBD1 (5 bases). Per the germline V gene, CDR1 is KGHSH and CDR2 is LQKENI. This CDR3 is 15 amino acids long. V dropped 5 bases and J dropped 1 base, with 12 bases sitting between them. This chain's CDR3 is CASSRGPLSGNTIYF. CDR3 DNA sequence: TGTGCCAGCTCAAGGGGACCCTTATCTGGAAACACCATATATTTT.

The CDR3 loop reads CASSAGPDTEAFF. In DNA, the CDR3 is TGTGCCAGCAGTGCAGGCCCCGACACTGAAGCTTTCTTT. The rearrangement uses TRBV2 and TRBJ1-1; D call uncertain. V was pared by 4 bases and J by 3 bases, with 9 bases between. Germline CDR1 SNHLY, CDR2 FYNNEI. The CDR3 extends over 13 amino acids.

V usage is TRBV10-2 and J usage is TRBJ2-5; 10 bases agree with TRBD2. V lost 6 bases, J lost 4 bases, and 5 bases stayed unmatched. The CDR3 totals 14 residues. CDR1 is WSHSY, CDR2 SAAADI, per germline. CDR3 coding DNA: TGCGCCAGCAGCAGCGGGAGGGCCGGAGAGACCCAGTACTTC. Translation gives CASSSGRAGETQYF.

The sample holds one count of this clone. The chain couples TRBV29-1 to TRBJ2-1; TRBD2 agrees at 7 bases. The CDR3 spans 11 residues. V was clipped by 6 bases and J by 15 bases; unmatched bases: 11. Germline V lookup: CDR1 SQVTM, CDR2 ANQGSEA. In DNA, the CDR3 is TGCAGCGTGGTGGCTAGCGGTGTTCGGTTCTTC. Translated: CSVVASGVRFF.

The V and J genes are TRBV2 and TRBJ2-4, with TRBD2 matching over 8 bases. Germline loops: CDR1 SNHLY, CDR2 FYNNEI. CDR3 length equals 14 residues. V lost 3 bases and J lost 6; bases outside the gene matches: 4. CDR3 DNA: TGTGCCAGCAGTGATGTCGGGAGGGGAAACATTCAGTACTTC. The encoded protein is CASSDVGRGNIQYF. Full variable domain (outside the CDR3, taken from reference TRBV2 and TRBJ2-4): EPEVTQTPSHQVTQMGQEVILRCVPISNHLYFYWYRQILGQKVEFLVSFYNNEISEKSEIFDDQFSVERPDGSNFTLKIRSTKLEDSAMYFCASSDVGRGNIQYFGAGTRLSVL.

This chain joins TRBV19 and TRBJ2-2, with D possibly TRBD2 on 6 matching bases. Germline lookup yields CDR1 LNHDA and CDR2 SQIVND (reference sequence). The V end lost 7 bases, the J end lost 1 base, and 10 bases lay between the germline ends. This CDR3 is built from 14 residues. The CDR3 DNA reads as TGTGCCAGTAAGGTAGCGGAGAACACCGGGGAGCTGTTTTTT. This codes for CASKVAENTGELFF.

This sequence joins TRBV9 and TRBJ2-3; 8 bases are a match to TRBD2. CDR1 and CDR2 (germline): SGDLS, YYNGEE. This CDR3 is built from 16 residues. V shed 3 bases and J 6 bases; nucleotides not matched to a gene: 12. The CDR3 is CASSAFSGGMTDTQYF. The CDR3 region has the DNA TGTGCCAGCAGCGCCTTCTCGGGAGGGATGACGGATACGCAGTATTTT.